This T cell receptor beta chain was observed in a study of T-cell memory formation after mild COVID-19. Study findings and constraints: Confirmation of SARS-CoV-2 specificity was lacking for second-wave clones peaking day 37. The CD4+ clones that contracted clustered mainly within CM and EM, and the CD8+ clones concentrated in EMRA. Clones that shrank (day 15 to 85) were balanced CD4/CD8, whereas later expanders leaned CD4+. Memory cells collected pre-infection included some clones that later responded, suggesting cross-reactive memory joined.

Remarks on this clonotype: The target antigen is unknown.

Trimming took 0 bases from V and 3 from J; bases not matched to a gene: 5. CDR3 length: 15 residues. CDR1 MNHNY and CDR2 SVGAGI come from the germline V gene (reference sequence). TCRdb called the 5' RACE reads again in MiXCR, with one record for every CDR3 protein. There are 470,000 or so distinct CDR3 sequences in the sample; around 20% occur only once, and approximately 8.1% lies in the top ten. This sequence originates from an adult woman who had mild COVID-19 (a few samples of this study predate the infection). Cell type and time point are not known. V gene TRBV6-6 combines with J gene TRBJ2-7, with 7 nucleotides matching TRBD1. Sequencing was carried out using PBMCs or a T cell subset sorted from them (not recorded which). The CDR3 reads CASSYSTGANYEQYF. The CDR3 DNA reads TGTGCCAGCAGTTACTCAACAGGGGCCAACTACGAGCAGTACTTC.